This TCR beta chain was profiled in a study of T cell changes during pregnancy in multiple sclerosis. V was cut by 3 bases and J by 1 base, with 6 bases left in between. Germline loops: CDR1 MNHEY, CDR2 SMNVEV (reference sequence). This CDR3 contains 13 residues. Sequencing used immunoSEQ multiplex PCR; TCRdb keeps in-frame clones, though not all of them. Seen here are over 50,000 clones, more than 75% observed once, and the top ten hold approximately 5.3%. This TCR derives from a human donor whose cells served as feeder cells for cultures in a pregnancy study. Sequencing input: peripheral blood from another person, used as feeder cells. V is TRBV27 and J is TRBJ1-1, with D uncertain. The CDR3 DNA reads TGTGCCAGCAGTTTTGTTACGAACACTGAAGCTTTCTTT. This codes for CASSFVTNTEAFF.